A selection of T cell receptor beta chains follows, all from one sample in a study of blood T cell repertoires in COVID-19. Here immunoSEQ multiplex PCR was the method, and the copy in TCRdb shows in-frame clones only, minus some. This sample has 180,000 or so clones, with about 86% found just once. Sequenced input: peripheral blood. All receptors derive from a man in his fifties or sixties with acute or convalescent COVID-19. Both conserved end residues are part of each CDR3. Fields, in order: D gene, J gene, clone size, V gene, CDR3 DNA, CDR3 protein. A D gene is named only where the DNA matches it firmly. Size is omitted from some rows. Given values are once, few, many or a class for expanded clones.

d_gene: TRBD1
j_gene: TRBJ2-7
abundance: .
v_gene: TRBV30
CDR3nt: TGTGCCTGGGGAAGAGGACAGGGCTACGAGCAGTACTTC
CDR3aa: CAWGRGQGYEQYF

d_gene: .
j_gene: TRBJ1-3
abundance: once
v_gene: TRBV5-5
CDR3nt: TGTGCCAGCAGCCCGACGGACAGCACTACTGGAAACACCATATATTTT
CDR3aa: CASSPTDSTTGNTIYF

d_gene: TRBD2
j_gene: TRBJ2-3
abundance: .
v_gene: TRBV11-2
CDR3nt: TGTGCCAGCAGCTTATTTAGCGGGACTATAGATACGCAGTATTTT
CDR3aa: CASSLFSGTIDTQYF

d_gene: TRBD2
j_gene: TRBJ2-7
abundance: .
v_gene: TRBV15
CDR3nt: TGTGCCACCAGCAGAACGGGAGGAGGGGCAGGCGAGCAGTACTTC
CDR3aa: CATSRTGGGAGEQYF

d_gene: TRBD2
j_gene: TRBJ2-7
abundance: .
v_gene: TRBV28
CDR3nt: TGTGCCAGCAGTGAACCCTTGAGCGGGAGACCCCCCTACGAGCAGTACTTC
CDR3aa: CASSEPLSGRPPYEQYF

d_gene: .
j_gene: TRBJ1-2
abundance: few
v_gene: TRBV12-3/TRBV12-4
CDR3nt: TGTGCCAGCAGCCTTGGGGAGTATGGCTACACCTTC
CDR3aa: CASSLGEYGYTF

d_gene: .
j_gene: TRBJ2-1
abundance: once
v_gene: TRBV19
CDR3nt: TGTGCCAGTAGTATTTTTGGGGACTTTAATGAGCAGTTCTTC
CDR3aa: CASSIFGDFNEQFF

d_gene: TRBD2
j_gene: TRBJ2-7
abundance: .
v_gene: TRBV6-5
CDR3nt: TGTGCCAGCACCGCACTAGCGGGAGGGACCTACGAGCAGTACTTC
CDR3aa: CASTALAGGTYEQYF

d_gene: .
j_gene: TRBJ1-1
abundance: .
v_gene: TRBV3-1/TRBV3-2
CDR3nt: TGTGCCAGCAGCCCCGCTAAGAACACTGAAGCTTTCTTT
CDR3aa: CASSPAKNTEAFF

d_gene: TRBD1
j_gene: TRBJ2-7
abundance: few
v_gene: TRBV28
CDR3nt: TGTGCCAGCAAGGGGACAGGGCCAACCTACGAGCAGTACTTC
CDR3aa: CASKGTGPTYEQYF

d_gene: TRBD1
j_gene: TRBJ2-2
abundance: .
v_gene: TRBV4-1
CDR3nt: TGCGCCAGCAGACGTGACAGGGAATCAGTCACCGGGGAGCTGTTTTTT
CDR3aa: CASRRDRESVTGELFF

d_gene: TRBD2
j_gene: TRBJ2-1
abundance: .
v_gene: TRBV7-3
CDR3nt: TGTGCCAGCAGCTCTGTAGCGGGAGTGGGTAATGAGCAGTTCTTC
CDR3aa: CASSSVAGVGNEQFF

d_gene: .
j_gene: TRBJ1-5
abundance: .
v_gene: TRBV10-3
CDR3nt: TGTGCCATCAGTGTCGACCCCGGGGGCAATCAGCCCCAGCATTTT
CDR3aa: CAISVDPGGNQPQHF

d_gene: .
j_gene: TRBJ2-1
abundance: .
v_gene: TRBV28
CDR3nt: TGTGCCAGCAGTCGGATTCTAGCGACCAATGAGCAGTTCTTC
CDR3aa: CASSRILATNEQFF

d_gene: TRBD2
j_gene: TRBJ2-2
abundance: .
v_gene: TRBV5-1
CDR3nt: TGCGCCAGCAGGCTAGGGGAGGGAACGACCGGGGAGCTGTTTTTT
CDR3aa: CASRLGEGTTGELFF

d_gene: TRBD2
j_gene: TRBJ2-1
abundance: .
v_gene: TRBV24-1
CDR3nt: TGTGCCACCAGTGATCCGACTAGCGATTACAATGAGCAGTTCTTC
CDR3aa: CATSDPTSDYNEQFF

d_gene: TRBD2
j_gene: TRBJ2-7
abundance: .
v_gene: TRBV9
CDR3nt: TGTGCCAGCAGCGTAGGTGATTACGTGTTGGCGGGAGGGAACTACGAGCAGTACTTC
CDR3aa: CASSVGDYVLAGGNYEQYF

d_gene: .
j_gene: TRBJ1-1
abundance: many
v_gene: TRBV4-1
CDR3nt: TGCGCCAGCAGCCCTATCCGAGGAAACACTGAAGCTTTCTTT
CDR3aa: CASSPIRGNTEAFF

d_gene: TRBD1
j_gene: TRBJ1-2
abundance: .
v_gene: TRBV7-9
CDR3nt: TGTGCCAGCAGCTTAGGGACAGGGGGAAACACCTATGGCTACACCTTC
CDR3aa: CASSLGTGGNTYGYTF

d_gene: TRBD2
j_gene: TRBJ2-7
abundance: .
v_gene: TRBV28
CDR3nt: TGTGCCAGCGGGACTAGCGGGAGAAACGAGCAGTACTTC
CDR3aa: CASGTSGRNEQYF

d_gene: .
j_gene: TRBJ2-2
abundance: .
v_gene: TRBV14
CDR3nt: TGTGCCAGCAGCCTCTTTAGCCAGCAGGGGACCGGGGAGCTGTTTTTT
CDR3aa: CASSLFSQQGTGELFF

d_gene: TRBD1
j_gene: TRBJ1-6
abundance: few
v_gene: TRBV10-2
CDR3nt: TGCGCCAGCAGTGGATCCCGGGACAGGGGTAATTCACCCCTCCACTTT
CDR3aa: CASSGSRDRGNSPLHF

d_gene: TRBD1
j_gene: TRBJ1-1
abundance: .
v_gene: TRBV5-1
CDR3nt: TGCGCCAGCAGCTCTGGGACAGATGTGAGGGCTTTCTTT
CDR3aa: CASSSGTDVRAFF

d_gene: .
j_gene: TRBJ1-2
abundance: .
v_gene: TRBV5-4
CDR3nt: TGTGCCAGCAGCTTGCGGGGGTTTTTTCGCTACACCTTC
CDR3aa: CASSLRGFFRYTF

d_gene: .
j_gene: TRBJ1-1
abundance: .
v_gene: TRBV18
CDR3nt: TGTGCCAGCGCGGCCGGCCTCCTGGACACTGAAGCTTTCTTT
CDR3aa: CASAAGLLDTEAFF

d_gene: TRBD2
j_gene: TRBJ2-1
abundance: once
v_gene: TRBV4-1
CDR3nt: TGCGCCAGCAGCCAAGAAGGGGCGGGAGGCTGGAATGAGCAGTTCTTC
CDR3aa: CASSQEGAGGWNEQFF

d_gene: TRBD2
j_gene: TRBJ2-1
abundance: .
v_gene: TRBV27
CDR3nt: TGTGCCAGCAGTTCCCATAGTAGCGGGAGGGGCAATGAGCAGTTCTTC
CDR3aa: CASSSHSSGRGNEQFF

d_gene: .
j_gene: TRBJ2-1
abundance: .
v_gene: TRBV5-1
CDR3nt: TGCGCCAGCAGCTTTGGGCTAGCCTCCTACAATGAGCAGTTCTTC
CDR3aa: CASSFGLASYNEQFF

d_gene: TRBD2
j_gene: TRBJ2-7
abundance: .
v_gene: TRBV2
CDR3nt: TGTGCCAGCAGTGAACAGCGGGAGGGTTCCGAGCAGTACTTC
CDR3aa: CASSEQREGSEQYF

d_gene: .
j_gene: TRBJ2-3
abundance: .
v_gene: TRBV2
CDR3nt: TGTGCCAGCACCCTTGCCCCCGGGATCTTAGATACGCAGTATTTT
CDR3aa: CASTLAPGILDTQYF

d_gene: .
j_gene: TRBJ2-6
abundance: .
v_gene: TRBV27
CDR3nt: TGTGCCAGCAGTAAGGGGTCCGGGGCCAACGTCCTGACTTTC
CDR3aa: CASSKGSGANVLTF

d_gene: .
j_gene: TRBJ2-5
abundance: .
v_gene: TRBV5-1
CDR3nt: TGCGCCAGCAGCTTGGCGACAGGAGCCCAAGAGACCCAGTACTTC
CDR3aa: CASSLATGAQETQYF

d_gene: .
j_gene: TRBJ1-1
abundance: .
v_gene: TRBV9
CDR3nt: TGTGCCAGCGGAGAAAGCGACACTGAAGCTTTCTTT
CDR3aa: CASGESDTEAFF

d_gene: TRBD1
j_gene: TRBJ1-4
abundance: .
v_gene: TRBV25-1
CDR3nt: TGTGCCAGCGCCCGACAGGGGTTGTATGAAAAACTGTTTTTT
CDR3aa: CASARQGLYEKLFF

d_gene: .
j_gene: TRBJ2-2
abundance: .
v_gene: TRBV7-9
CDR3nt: TGTGCCAGCAGCTTAGGAGACGGGACCGGGGAGCTGTTTTTT
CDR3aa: CASSLGDGTGELFF

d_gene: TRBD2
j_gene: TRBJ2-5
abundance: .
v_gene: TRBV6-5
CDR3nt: TGTGCCAGCAGCCCCCGACTAGCGGAAGAGACCCAGTACTTC
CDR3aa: CASSPRLAEETQYF

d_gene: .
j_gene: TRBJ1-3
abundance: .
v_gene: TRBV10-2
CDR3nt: TGCGCCAGCGGGGCGGGGGCACATGGAAACACCATATATTTT
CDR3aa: CASGAGAHGNTIYF

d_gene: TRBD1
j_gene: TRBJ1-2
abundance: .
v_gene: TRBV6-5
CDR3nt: TGTGCCACCGACAGGGGATATGGCTACACCTTC
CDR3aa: CATDRGYGYTF

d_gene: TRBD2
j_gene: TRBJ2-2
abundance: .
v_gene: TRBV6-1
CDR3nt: TGTGCCAGCAGTATTGGACTAGCGGATACCGGGGAGCTGTTTTTT
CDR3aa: CASSIGLADTGELFF

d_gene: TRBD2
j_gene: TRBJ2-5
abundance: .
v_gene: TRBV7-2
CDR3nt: TGTGCCAGCAGCTTAGGAGTTAGCGGGGAGACCCAGTACTTC
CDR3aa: CASSLGVSGETQYF

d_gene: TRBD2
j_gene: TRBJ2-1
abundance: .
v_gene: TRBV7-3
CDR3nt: TGTGCCAGCAGCCCCCCAGGCGGGAGCTCCTACAATGAGCAGTTCTTC
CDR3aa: CASSPPGGSSYNEQFF

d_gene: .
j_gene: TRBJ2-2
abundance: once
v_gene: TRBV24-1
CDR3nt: TGTGCCACCAGTGATCACAGGGTGAACACCGGGGAGCTGTTTTTT
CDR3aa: CATSDHRVNTGELFF

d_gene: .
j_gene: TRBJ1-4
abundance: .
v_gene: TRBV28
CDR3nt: TGTGCCAGCAGTTTTACCGGTACAACTAATGAAAAACTGTTTTTT
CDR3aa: CASSFTGTTNEKLFF

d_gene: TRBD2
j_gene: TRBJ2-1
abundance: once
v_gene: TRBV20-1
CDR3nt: TGCAGTGCCAGTCCGGGACTAGCGGGAGTAGGTGAGCAGTTCTTC
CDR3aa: CSASPGLAGVGEQFF

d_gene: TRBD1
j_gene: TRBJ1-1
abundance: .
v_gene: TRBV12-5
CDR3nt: TGTGCTAGTGGTCCGGGGACAGGGGGGACGACTGAAGCTTTCTTT
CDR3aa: CASGPGTGGTTEAFF

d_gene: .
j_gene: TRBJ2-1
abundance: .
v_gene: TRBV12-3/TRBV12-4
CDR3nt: TGTGCCAGCAGTCCCCAGGGCAATGAGCAGTTCTTC
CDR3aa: CASSPQGNEQFF

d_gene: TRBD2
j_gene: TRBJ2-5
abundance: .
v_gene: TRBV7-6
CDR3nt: TGTGCCAGCAGCTACCAGCCACCGGGGGGGAGGCCCGCCAAAGAGACCCAGTACTTC
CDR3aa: CASSYQPPGGRPAKETQYF

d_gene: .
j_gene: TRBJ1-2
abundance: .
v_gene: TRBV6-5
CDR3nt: TGTGCCAGCAGTCCAGCGGCCGGACAGTTACGTGGCTACACCTTC
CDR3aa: CASSPAAGQLRGYTF

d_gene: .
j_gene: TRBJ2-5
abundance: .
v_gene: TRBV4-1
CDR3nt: TGCGCCAGCAGCCGGGTCCTGCGGAACCAAGAGACCCAGTACTTC
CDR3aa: CASSRVLRNQETQYF

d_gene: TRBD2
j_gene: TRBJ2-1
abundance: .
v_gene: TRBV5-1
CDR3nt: TGCGCCAGCAGCTTGGCTGGGACTAACCGGGGGTTCTTC
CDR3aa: CASSLAGTNRGFF

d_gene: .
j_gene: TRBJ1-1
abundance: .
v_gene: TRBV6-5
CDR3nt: TGTGCCAGCAGTTACTTGGGCAACACTGAAGCTTTCTTT
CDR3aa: CASSYLGNTEAFF

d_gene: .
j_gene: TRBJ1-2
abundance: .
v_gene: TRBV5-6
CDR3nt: TGTGCCAGCAGCTCTGACACGGGGAATGGGGGCTACACCTTC
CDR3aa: CASSSDTGNGGYTF

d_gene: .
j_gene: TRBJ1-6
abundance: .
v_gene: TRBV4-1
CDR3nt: TGCGCCAGCACGGCCGTGGGGGGTAATTCACCCCTCCACTTT
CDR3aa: CASTAVGGNSPLHF

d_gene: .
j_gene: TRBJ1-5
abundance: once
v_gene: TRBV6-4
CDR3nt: TGTGCCAGCAGTGACGAGGCTGGCAATCAGCCCCAGCATTTT
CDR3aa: CASSDEAGNQPQHF

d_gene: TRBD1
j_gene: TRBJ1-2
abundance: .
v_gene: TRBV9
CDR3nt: TGTGCCAGCAGCCAGGGACAGACAGTCTATGGCTACACCTTC
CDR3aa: CASSQGQTVYGYTF

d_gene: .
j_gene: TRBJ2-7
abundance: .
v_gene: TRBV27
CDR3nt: TGTGCCAGCAGTTTTTCCCGGTTATACGAGCAGTACTTC
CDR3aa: CASSFSRLYEQYF

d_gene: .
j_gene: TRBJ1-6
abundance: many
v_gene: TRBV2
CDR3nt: TGTGCCAGCAATTTGGCCAGATCATATAATTCACCCCTCCACTTT
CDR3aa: CASNLARSYNSPLHF

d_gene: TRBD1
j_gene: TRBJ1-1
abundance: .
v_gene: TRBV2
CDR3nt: TGTGCCAGCAGTGCTGGACAGGGGATGAACACTGAAGCTTTCTTT
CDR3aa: CASSAGQGMNTEAFF

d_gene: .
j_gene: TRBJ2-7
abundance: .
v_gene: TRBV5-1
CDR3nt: TGCGCCAGCAGCTTCCTATCAGGAGGGCACGAGCAGTACTTC
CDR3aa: CASSFLSGGHEQYF

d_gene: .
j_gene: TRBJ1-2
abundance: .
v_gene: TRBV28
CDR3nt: TGTGCCAGCAGTAGACAGACTGGTGGCTACACCTTC
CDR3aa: CASSRQTGGYTF